One and the same sample provided the 4 T cell receptor beta chains below, sequenced in a study of blood T cell repertoires in COVID-19. Method: immunoSEQ multiplex PCR; TCRdb's copy keeps in-frame clones and lacks some. The top ten clones hold 6.2% of a sample with some 180,000 clones, approximately 89% of them seen once. What was sequenced was PBMCs or T cells enriched from blood (not recorded which). These receptors all come from a middle-aged man who had recovered from COVID-19.

The chain recombines TRBV19 with TRBJ1-2, with 8 positions matching TRBD1. This CDR3 has 13 residues. The V and J ends lost 7 bases and 4 bases, in that order; junction bases with no gene match: 5. The V gene's germline CDR1 is LNHDA and CDR2 SQIVND (reference sequence). This CDR3 is CASTRTGFYGYTF. The CDR3 nucleotides are TGTGCCAGTACTCGGACAGGGTTCTATGGCTACACCTTC.

This chain uses TRBV3-1 (or the pseudogene TRBV3-2) with TRBJ2-7; the match to TRBD1 covers 10 bases. With V trimmed by 1 base and J by 7 bases, 10 bases remained unmatched. The CDR3 has 16 residues. The germline gives CDR1 LGHDT, CDR2 YNNKEL (reference sequence). CDR3 sequence reads: CASSQGQRQGAGEQYF. In nucleotides, the CDR3 is TGTGCCAGCAGCCAAGGACAGCGACAGGGGGCAGGGGAGCAGTACTTC.

This clone was seen once. V and J are TRBV5-1 and TRBJ1-2, with 10 bases fitting TRBD1. Unmatched junction bases numbered 7, after V lost 3 bases and J lost 8 bases. Germline values: CDR1 SGHRS, CDR2 YFSETQ. The CDR3 loop spans 14 amino acids. This CDR3 is CASSSGQGTEGYTF. In DNA form, the CDR3 reads TGCGCCAGCAGCTCGGGACAGGGGACGGAGGGCTACACCTTC.

This clone was counted between two and nine times. This sequence joins TRBV28 and TRBJ1-2; tentatively, D is TRBD1 (6 bases). This CDR3 region has 12 residues. The V end lost 6 bases, the J end lost 8 bases, and 13 bases lay between the germline ends. In germline, CDR1 is MDHEN, CDR2 SYDVKM. CDR3 DNA: TGTGCCAGCAGCGGACAGTCTCGAGGCTACACCTTC. Its translation is CASSGQSRGYTF.